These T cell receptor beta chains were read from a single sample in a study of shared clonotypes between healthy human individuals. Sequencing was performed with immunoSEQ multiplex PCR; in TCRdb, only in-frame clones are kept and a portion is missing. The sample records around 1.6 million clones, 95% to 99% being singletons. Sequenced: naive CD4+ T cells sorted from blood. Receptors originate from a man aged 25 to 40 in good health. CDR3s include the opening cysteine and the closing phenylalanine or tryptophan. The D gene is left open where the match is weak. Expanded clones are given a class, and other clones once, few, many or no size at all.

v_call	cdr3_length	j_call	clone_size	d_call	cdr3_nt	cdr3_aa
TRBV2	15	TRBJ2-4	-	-	TGTGCCAGCAGTGTGTCCATCTTAGCCAAAAACATTCAGTACTTC	CASSVSILAKNIQYF
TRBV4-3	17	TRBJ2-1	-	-	TGCGCCAGCAGCCAAGCCCTGACAGGAGCCTCCTACAATGAGCAGTTCTTC	CASSQALTGASYNEQFF
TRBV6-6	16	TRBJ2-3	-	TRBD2	TGTGCCAGCAGTTACACCGGGACTAGCAGCACAGATACGCAGTATTTT	CASSYTGTSSTDTQYF
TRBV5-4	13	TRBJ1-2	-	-	TGTGCCAGCAGCGCGGGGGCAGAGGGATGGTACACCTTC	CASSAGAEGWYTF
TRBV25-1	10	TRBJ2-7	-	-	TGTGCCAGCAGGGAGCAGGGATTGTACTTC	CASREQGLYF
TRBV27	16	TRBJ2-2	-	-	TGTGCCAGCAGTTTATTCGGGCTATCGAACACCGGGGAGCTGTTTTTT	CASSLFGLSNTGELFF
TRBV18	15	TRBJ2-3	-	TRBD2	TGTGCCAGCTCACCAATGACTAGCGGGACAGATACGCAGTATTTT	CASSPMTSGTDTQYF
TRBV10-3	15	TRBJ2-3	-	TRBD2	TGTGCCAGCAGCCAAGGACTAGCGGGAGCAGATACGCAGTATTTT	CASSQGLAGADTQYF
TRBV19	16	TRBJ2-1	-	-	TGTGCCAGTAGTATAGCAAACAGTAGGGCCGATAATGAGCAGTTCTTC	CASSIANSRADNEQFF
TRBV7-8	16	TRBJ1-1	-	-	TGTGCCAGCAGCTTAGCCGGACTAGGGGTTGGCACTGAAGCTTTCTTT	CASSLAGLGVGTEAFF
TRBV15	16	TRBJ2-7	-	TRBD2	TGTGCCACCAGCAGAGATCCCGGACTAGCGGTGGACGAGCAGTACTTC	CATSRDPGLAVDEQYF
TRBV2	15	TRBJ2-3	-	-	TGTGCCAGCAGTGTTACCAGCTCCCGCAAGCATACGCAGTATTTT	CASSVTSSRKHTQYF
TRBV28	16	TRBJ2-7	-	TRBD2	TGTGCCAGCAGTTCCCCGACTAGCTCCTCAACCTACGAGCAGTACTTC	CASSSPTSSSTYEQYF
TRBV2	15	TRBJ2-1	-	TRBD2	TGTGCCAGCCGAGCGGGAGGGCCCTCCCGCAAGGAGCAGTTCTTC	CASRAGGPSRKEQFF
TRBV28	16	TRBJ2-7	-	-	TGTGCCAGCAGTTCCCCTTTTGGACCCGAAAACTACGAGCAGTACTTC	CASSSPFGPENYEQYF
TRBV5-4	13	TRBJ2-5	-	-	TGTGCCAGCAGAAGGGACATACAAGAGACCCAGTACTTC	CASRRDIQETQYF
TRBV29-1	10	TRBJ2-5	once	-	TGCAGCGTTGCTGGGGAGACCCAGTACTTC	CSVAGETQYF
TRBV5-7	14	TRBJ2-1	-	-	TGTGCCAGCAGCTTGTCTAGCACAAGCTATGAGCAGTTCTTC	CASSLSSTSYEQFF
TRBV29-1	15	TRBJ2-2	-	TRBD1	TGCAGCGTTGCCCGACAGGGGGTGAACACCGGGGAGCTGTTTTTT	CSVARQGVNTGELFF
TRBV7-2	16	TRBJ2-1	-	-	TGTGCCAGCAGCTCCCAACTAGCCTCTGCATCAATCAAGCAGTTCTTC	CASSSQLASASIKQFF
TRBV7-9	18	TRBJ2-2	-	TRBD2	TGTGCCAGCAGCTTAGTGACTAGCGGGAGGTGGATAACCGGGGAGCTGTTTTTT	CASSLVTSGRWITGELFF